A single sample gave rise to the 20 T cell receptor beta chains below, sequenced in a study of tumor-infiltrating lymphocytes in localized non-small cell lung cancer. Sequencing was performed with immunoSEQ multiplex PCR; in TCRdb, only in-frame clones are kept and a portion is missing. The table records 2,500 to 3,000 clones, 65% of them present only once. The specimen sequenced was uninvolved lung tissue not adjacent to the tumor. Every receptor here comes from a human donor with non-small cell lung cancer.

The rearrangement joins TRBV30 to TRBJ2-2; D is possibly TRBD2 (7 bases). Per germline, CDR1 GTSNPN and CDR2 SVGIG (reference sequence). V dropped 3 bases and J dropped 5 bases, with 13 bases sitting between them. The length of the CDR3 is 14 residues. CDR3 coding DNA: TGTGCCTGGAGGAGGGGGGGACGGACCGGGGAGCTGTTTTTT. Residues: CAWRRGGRTGELFF.

The V and J genes are TRBV4-2 and TRBJ2-7; 10 bases agree with TRBD1. After removal of 1 base from V and 3 bases from J, the junction contained 9 bases not matched to a gene. This CDR3 has 17 residues. Looked up from germline, CDR1 is LGHNA and CDR2 is YNFKEQ. CDR3 sequence (DNA): TGTGCCAGCAGCCAAGCATCCGGGACAGGGGTTTTCTACGAGCAGTACTTC. Protein: CASSQASGTGVFYEQYF.

This clone was detected once. The rearrangement links TRBV6-4 to TRBJ2-1; D unresolved. With 0 bases removed from V and 8 bases from J, the gap between germline ends came to 11 bases. The germline CDR1 and CDR2 sequences are MRHNA and SNTAGT. The CDR3 is made up of 14 amino acids. CDR3 coding DNA: TGTGCCAGCAGTGACTCTTCCACGGCTCATGAGCAGTTCTTC. Its translation: CASSDSSTAHEQFF.

The chain links TRBV6-6 to TRBJ2-7, with D possibly matching TRBD1 (6 bases). Trimming pared 4 bases from V and 6 bases from J, leaving 7 bases between. Per germline, CDR1 MNHNY and CDR2 SVGAGI (reference sequence). The CDR3 has 11 amino acids. The CDR3 nucleotides read TGTGCCAGCAGTTTACAGGGCGAGCAGTACTTC. It encodes CASSLQGEQYF.

The chain uses TRBV7-2 and TRBJ2-5; D uncertain. The V end was cut by 5 bases, the J end by 4 bases, with 17 bases between. Germline values: CDR1 SGHTA, CDR2 FQGNSA. The CDR3 loop spans 15 amino acids. The CDR3 DNA is TGTGCCAGCAGCCGGCAGTGGTTAGCTGGAGAGACCCAGTACTTC. As protein: CASSRQWLAGETQYF.

The J gene is TRBJ1-5, the V gene TRBV30; D remains ambiguous. Germline lookup yields CDR1 GTSNPN and CDR2 SVGIG (reference sequence). The V end lost 7 bases, the J end lost 0 bases, and 10 bases lay between the germline ends. CDR3 size: 13 residues. The CDR3 DNA follows: TGTGCCTTTTCGACGGATAGCAATCAGCCCCAGCATTTT. Residues: CAFSTDSNQPQHF.

The chain joins TRBV2 to TRBJ1-5, with D hard to call. Per the germline V gene, CDR1 is SNHLY and CDR2 is FYNNEI. The V gene lost 5 bases and the J gene lost 2 bases, with 13 bases spanning the gap. The CDR3 length is 15 residues. The CDR3 here is CASSHRNLGNQPQHF. CDR3 sequence (DNA): TGTGCCAGCAGTCACCGGAACCTGGGCAATCAGCCCCAGCATTTT.

This clone has a handful of counts. The CDR3 DNA sequence: TGTGCCAGCACCTCGCGATTCGGCGGGAGGAAGAGTGAGCAGTACTTC. It codes for CASTSRFGGRKSEQYF. V is TRBV28 and J is TRBJ2-7, with 8 nucleotides matching TRBD2. V gave up 7 bases and J gave up 7 bases; unmatched junction bases: 18. This CDR3 has 16 residues. Germline V lookup: CDR1 MDHEN, CDR2 SYDVKM. The full variable domain, rest sourced from reference TRBV28 and TRBJ2-7, is DVKVTQSSRYLVKRTGEKVFLECVQDMDHENMFWYRQDPGLGLRLIYFSYDVKMKEKGDIPEGYSVSREKKERFSLILESASTNQTSMYLCASTSRFGGRKSEQYFGPGTRLTVT.

The chain combines TRBV11-2 with TRBJ2-1; no firm D call. The CDR3 is 13 residues long. Trimming removed 0 bases at V and 9 bases at J, with 9 bases between. The germline V gene encodes CDR1 SGHAT and CDR2 FQNNGV. CDR3 protein: CASSLDQLTEQFF. Here the CDR3 DNA reads TGTGCCAGCAGCTTAGATCAACTAACTGAGCAGTTCTTC.

The chain has TRBV30 and TRBJ2-7; D tentatively fits TRBD1 or TRBD2 (5 bases each). The ends were cut back, 0 bases at V and 9 bases at J, with 21 bases in the middle. CDR1 and CDR2 (germline): GTSNPN, SVGIG (reference sequence). The CDR3 has 15 residues. CDR3 sequence: CAWSVGVGQELGQYF. The CDR3 region has the DNA TGTGCCTGGAGTGTAGGAGTGGGGCAGGAACTAGGGCAGTACTTC.

The chain employs TRBV5-1 and TRBJ2-5; the match to TRBD2 covers 10 bases. The CDR3 sequence is 16 residues long. Germline V CDR1 and CDR2: SGHRS, YFSETQ. The V and J ends lost 4 bases and 4 bases, in that order; junction bases with no gene match: 10. The CDR3 sequence is CASSKSPSGRGETQYF. CDR3 sequence (DNA): TGCGCCAGCAGCAAATCTCCTAGCGGGAGAGGAGAGACCCAGTACTTC.

The count of this clone is one. V usage is TRBV9 and J usage is TRBJ2-1, with 9 bases lining up with TRBD2. The CDR3 sequence is 15 residues long. Germline CDR1 is SGDLS and CDR2 is YYNGEE. V was clipped by 3 bases and J by 6 bases; unmatched bases: 7. The CDR3 here is CASSASSGRSNEQFF. Here the CDR3 DNA reads TGTGCCAGCAGCGCTAGTAGCGGGAGAAGCAATGAGCAGTTCTTC.

CDR3 bases: TGCAGCGTTGTGGGACTAGCGGGAGGTGGTTATCAGTTCTTC. Amino acids: CSVVGLAGGGYQFF. The chain combines TRBV29-1 with TRBJ2-1, with 15 nucleotides matching TRBD2. Looked up from germline, CDR1 is SQVTM and CDR2 is ANQGSEA. There are 14 residues in the CDR3. The trim removed 4 bases at V and 13 bases at J, leaving 8 bases unmatched.

The V gene is TRBV27, the J gene TRBJ2-7; no clear D gene. Germline V lookup: CDR1 MNHEY, CDR2 SMNVEV (reference sequence). The CDR3 covers 11 residues. Between the trimmed V and J ends, which lost 6 bases and 4 bases, there was a span of 7 bases. DNA for the CDR3: TGTGCCAGCAGCAACCAGTACGAGCAGTACTTC. Amino acids: CASSNQYEQYF.

The chain joins TRBV27 to TRBJ1-1; D unresolved. The germline V gene has CDR1 MNHEY and CDR2 SMNVEV (reference sequence). The CDR3 length is 15 residues. V was shortened by 2 bases and J by 2 bases, with 12 bases between the two germline ends. The CDR3 loop reads CASSLRRQDNTEAFF. Here the CDR3 DNA reads TGTGCCAGCAGTTTAAGGCGGCAAGATAACACTGAAGCTTTCTTT.

The V and J genes are TRBV7-9 and TRBJ2-3; D is ambiguous. V lost 2 bases to trimming and J lost 10 bases, with 4 bases between them. This CDR3 has 10 amino acids. Germline-derived CDR1 and CDR2 are SEHNR and FQNEAQ (reference sequence). CDR3 amino acids: CASSLQAQYF. The CDR3 DNA reads as TGTGCCAGCAGCTTACAGGCGCAGTATTTT.

V gene TRBV20-1 combines with J gene TRBJ2-7; D ambiguous. The V gene's germline CDR1 is DFQATT and CDR2 SNEGSKA (reference sequence). V lost 1 base to trimming and J lost 6 bases, with 7 bases between them. The CDR3 runs to 11 residues. CDR3 in amino acids: CSARGGAEQYF. DNA for the CDR3: TGCAGTGCTAGAGGTGGAGCCGAGCAGTACTTC.

The J gene is TRBJ2-1, the V gene TRBV29-1; maybe TRBD2 (6 bases). The V gene lost 1 base and the J gene lost 6 bases, with 13 bases spanning the gap. This CDR3 region has 14 residues. Germline V gene data show CDR1 as SQVTM and CDR2 as ANQGSEA. CDR3 coding DNA: TGCAGCGTTGAAGCGGGAGTGTTACTCAATGAGCAGTTCTTC. It codes for CSVEAGVLLNEQFF.

The V call is TRBV7-8, the J call TRBJ1-5; TRBD1 matches 8 bases. CDR3 length: 16 amino acids. V was pared by 5 bases and J by 5 bases, with 11 bases of the junction left unmatched. CDR1 SGHVS and CDR2 FQNEAQ come from the germline V gene. The CDR3 DNA reads TGTGCCAGCAGCCCAAGAGGACAGGGACGCGATCAGCCCCAGCATTTT. This encodes CASSPRGQGRDQPQHF.

The chain combines TRBV30 with TRBJ2-6; 7 nucleotides align to TRBD1. Germline V gives CDR1 GTSNPN, CDR2 SVGIG (reference sequence). This CDR3 is built from 13 residues. The trim removed 5 bases at V and 2 bases at J, leaving 0 bases unmatched. CDR3 bases: TGTGCCTGGGACAGGGCTGGGGCCAACGTCCTGACTTTC. It is translated as CAWDRAGANVLTF.